The T cell receptor (beta chain) under discussion was sequenced for a study of blood T cell repertoires in COVID-19. At the level of the study: Material from acute and convalescent COVID-19 was sourced from the United States, Italy and Spain. PBMCs, B-cell-depleted T cells, or T cells were the source of the cDNA or gDNA that made up the material.

In the original analysis: It was from reference gene primer amplification that nucleated cell counts were estimated. Using immunoSEQ multiplex PCR, the repertoire was profiled, and TCRdb retains in-frame clones only, with some absent. V and J calls and clone size are copied from that table; D and trimming were computed from the DNA. The repertoire holds some 150,000 clones, approximately 80% seen once, with around 28% in the top ten. Sequenced: peripheral blood. This TCR derives from a woman aged 55-69 years with acute or convalescent COVID-19.

This CDR3 is CSVGRQGKETQYF. CDR3 in DNA: TGCAGCGTTGGTCGGCAGGGTAAAGAGACCCAGTACTTC. The chain links TRBV29-1 to TRBJ2-5, with TRBD1 as a possible D gene (5 bases). Trimming stripped 4 bases from V and 3 bases from J, with 12 bases between. Germline V gives CDR1 SQVTM, CDR2 ANQGSEA. The length of the CDR3 is 13 residues.